Listed below are T cell receptor beta chains from one sample, sequenced in a study of T cell changes during pregnancy in multiple sclerosis. Data came from immunoSEQ multiplex PCR; TCRdb stores just in-frame clones and leaves some out. The sample lists around 63,000 clones; more than 85% were seen once. Sequenced here: peripheral blood, sampled in the third trimester of pregnancy. Receptor source: a female donor in good health, enrolled as a control in a pregnancy study. CDR3s include the opening cysteine and the closing phenylalanine or tryptophan. A D gene is named only where the DNA matches it firmly. A clone size is listed for some rows: how often the clone was seen (once, few, many), or a class if it is expanded.

clone_size	v_call	j_call	d_call	cdr3_nt	cdr3_aa
few	TRBV5-1	TRBJ2-3	TRBD2	TGCGCCAGCAGCTTGGGACTAGCGGTTAGCACAGATACGCAGTATTTT	CASSLGLAVSTDTQYF
few	TRBV5-6	TRBJ2-7	.	TGTGCCAGCAGCTTGGAGAGTTACTACGAGCAGTACTTC	CASSLESYYEQYF
many	TRBV10-3	TRBJ1-2	TRBD1	TGTGCCATCGGGGACAGGGGGCGCGGGTATGGCTACACCTTC	CAIGDRGRGYGYTF
once	TRBV7-2	TRBJ2-6	.	TGTGCCAGCAGCTCCAGGGAAAGTGGGGCCAACGTCCTGACTTTC	CASSSRESGANVLTF
.	TRBV13	TRBJ2-5	.	TGTGCCAGCAGCTTGTGGTCGGGGATGTCTAGGGAGACCCAGTACTTC	CASSLWSGMSRETQYF
few	TRBV30	TRBJ1-3	.	TGTGCCTGGAGTGTACTAGGGTCTGGAAACACCATATATTTT	CAWSVLGSGNTIYF
.	TRBV6-6	TRBJ1-2	.	TGTGCCAGCAGGTATCCCGGTGGAGTGAACTATGGCTACACCTTC	CASRYPGGVNYGYTF
.	TRBV5-4	TRBJ1-1	.	TGTGCCAGCAGCCGGGGGTGGGACACTGAAGCTTTCTTT	CASSRGWDTEAFF
once	TRBV5-1	TRBJ2-1	.	TGCGCCAGCACGGGGGAAGGGAATGGTATCTATGAGCAGTTCTTC	CASTGEGNGIYEQFF
.	TRBV7-2	TRBJ1-5	.	TGTGCCAGCAGCTCCACCCCAGGACAGCCCCAGCATTTT	CASSSTPGQPQHF
.	TRBV30	TRBJ1-6	TRBD1	TGTGCCTGGAGTCCAGGGGGCCGAGATAATTCACCCCTCCACTTT	CAWSPGGRDNSPLHF
.	TRBV18	TRBJ2-3	TRBD2	TGTGCCAGCTCACCACCGGCGGATAGCGGGAGCACAGATACGCAGTATTTT	CASSPPADSGSTDTQYF
.	TRBV5-1	TRBJ2-2	TRBD1	TGCGCCAGTAGGGGACAGGAGGACACCGGGGAGCTGTTTTTT	CASRGQEDTGELFF
.	TRBV6-4	TRBJ2-3	TRBD2	TGTGCCAGCAGTGAACTAGGCGGGAGGAACACAGATACGCAGTATTTT	CASSELGGRNTDTQYF
.	TRBV19	TRBJ1-5	TRBD1	TGTGCCAGTAGTTCAGGGACAGGGGGCAATCAGCCCCAGCATTTT	CASSSGTGGNQPQHF
.	TRBV13	TRBJ2-3	TRBD2	TGTGCCAGCAGCTTACTAGCGGGGGACACAGATACGCAGTATTTT	CASSLLAGDTDTQYF
.	TRBV4-3	TRBJ2-7	.	TGCGCCAGCAGCCAAGTTCGGGATAACGAGCAGTACTTC	CASSQVRDNEQYF
.	TRBV7-2	TRBJ2-2	TRBD2	TGTGCCAGCAGCTTAGTTTTCGCGGGACTAGCGGGAGGAAGCGGGGAGCTGTTTTTT	CASSLVFAGLAGGSGELFF
.	TRBV5-1	TRBJ2-3	.	TGCGCCAGCAGCTTGATGAGAGCCACAGATACGCAGTATTTT	CASSLMRATDTQYF
.	TRBV28	TRBJ2-7	TRBD2	TGTGCCAGCAGGATTAGCGGGGATAGCTCCTACGAGCAGTACTTC	CASRISGDSSYEQYF
.	TRBV28	TRBJ2-5	.	TGTGCCAGCAGTACCCTAGAGGGCGTGAAGACCCAGTACTTC	CASSTLEGVKTQYF
.	TRBV5-5	TRBJ2-7	.	TGTGCCAGCAGCTTGGACAGGCCCGGTGGCACCTACGAGCAGTACTTC	CASSLDRPGGTYEQYF
.	TRBV30	TRBJ1-1	.	TGTGCCTGGAGTGCATCAATGAACACTGAAGCTTTCTTT	CAWSASMNTEAFF
once	TRBV19	TRBJ1-3	.	TGTGCCAGTGGATCCGGGGGACGATCTGGAAACACCATATATTTT	CASGSGGRSGNTIYF
.	TRBV7-2	TRBJ1-5	.	TGTGCCAGCAGCTTATGGGGGGGGAGCGATCAGCCCCAGCATTTT	CASSLWGGSDQPQHF
.	TRBV28	TRBJ2-7	TRBD1	TGTGCCAGCAGTTTACCGGGACAGGAATACGAGCAGTACTTC	CASSLPGQEYEQYF
medium-sized	TRBV2	TRBJ2-1	.	TGTGCCAGCAGTGATCCCGCAGGGCAGGATGAGCAGTTCTTC	CASSDPAGQDEQFF
.	TRBV6-1	TRBJ2-5	.	TGTGCCAGCATTCACTTCGAGACCCAGTACTTC	CASIHFETQYF
.	TRBV12-5	TRBJ1-1	.	TGTGCTAGTGGTGACCCCATTGAGGGTCAGCTTGAAGCTTTCTTT	CASGDPIEGQLEAFF
.	TRBV19	TRBJ1-5	TRBD1	TGTGCCAGTACCCCGAGACAGGGTTACCAGCCCCAGCATTTT	CASTPRQGYQPQHF
.	TRBV29-1	TRBJ1-1	TRBD1	TGCAGCGTTGACTTTACGTCGGGACAGGGGGGCACTGAAGCTTTCTTT	CSVDFTSGQGGTEAFF
.	TRBV5-1	TRBJ2-1	TRBD2	TGCGCCAGCAGCTTGATCGGCGGGAGAGATGAGCAGTTCTTC	CASSLIGGRDEQFF
.	TRBV10-3	TRBJ2-7	.	TGTGCCATCAGTGAGTCCATCCGGGAGCAGTACTTC	CAISESIREQYF
.	TRBV11-2	TRBJ2-5	TRBD1	TGTGCCAGCAGGGCCCCGGGACAGGGGAAACAAGAGACCCAGTACTTC	CASRAPGQGKQETQYF
.	TRBV5-4	TRBJ1-1	.	TGTGCCAGCAGCTTACCCCGCGGCCCTGAAGCTTTCTTT	CASSLPRGPEAFF
.	TRBV7-2	TRBJ2-7	.	TGTGCCAGCAGCTTTGGGGGGGCGAATGGCGGCGAGCAGTACTTC	CASSFGGANGGEQYF
.	TRBV7-2	TRBJ1-5	TRBD1	TGTGCCAGCAGCTTTCGGGGACAGTTCGATCAGCCCCAGCATTTT	CASSFRGQFDQPQHF
.	TRBV6-5	TRBJ2-7	.	TGTGCCAGCTCCCCCCCCGGGAAAAGCTACGAGCAGTACTTC	CASSPPGKSYEQYF
.	TRBV4-3	TRBJ1-2	TRBD1	TGCGCCAGCAGCCCCATGAGACAGGGTGATGGCTACACCTTC	CASSPMRQGDGYTF
.	TRBV18	TRBJ2-1	.	TGTGCCAGCTCAAGGGGGGGGGTGAGGCACTACAATGAGCAGTTCTTC	CASSRGGVRHYNEQFF
few	TRBV5-1	TRBJ2-5	.	TGCGCCAGCAGCTTTAGTCGAGACCAAGAGACCCAGTACTTC	CASSFSRDQETQYF
.	TRBV5-1	TRBJ1-2	.	TGCGCCAGCAGCTCGAAGGGGGGGAAGAACTATGGCTACACCTTC	CASSSKGGKNYGYTF
.	TRBV5-1	TRBJ1-1	.	TGCGCCAGCAGCTTGGAAGGGGGAACCACTGAAGCTTTCTTT	CASSLEGGTTEAFF
few	TRBV19	TRBJ1-5	TRBD1	TGTGCCAGTAGATCTCGGGACAGGGGGGCTCAGCCCCAGCATTTT	CASRSRDRGAQPQHF
.	TRBV27	TRBJ2-7	.	TGTGCCAGCAGTTTATCGGGGAGGACCTACGAGCAGTACTTC	CASSLSGRTYEQYF
.	TRBV10-3	TRBJ2-7	TRBD1	TGTGCCATCAAAGGGGACAGGGAATCCTACGAGCAGTACTTC	CAIKGDRESYEQYF
.	TRBV28	TRBJ2-1	TRBD2	TGTGCCAGCACCCTAGCGGGAGTCTTCAATGAGCAGTTCTTC	CASTLAGVFNEQFF